Presented here are 28 T cell receptor beta chains from one specimen sequenced in a study of blood T cell repertoires in COVID-19. The data were produced by immunoSEQ multiplex PCR, yet TCRdb's version contains in-frame clones alone and is incomplete. This table has roughly 160,000 clones, 85% to 90% appearing once. The sample taken for sequencing was peripheral blood. The receptors derive from a woman between 65 and 79 years old with COVID-19, enrolled during active disease.

This chain joins TRBV20-1 and TRBJ2-1; 9 nucleotides line up with TRBD2. From germline, CDR1 is DFQATT and CDR2 SNEGSKA (reference sequence). With V trimmed by 3 bases and J by 5 bases, 11 bases remained unmatched. The CDR3 length is 16 residues. CDR3 bases: TGCAGTGCTAGTCCGGTGGCTAGCGGGGTTCACAATGAGCAGTTCTTC. Translating it yields CSASPVASGVHNEQFF.

The rearrangement joins TRBV4-1 to TRBJ2-5; 9 bases agree with TRBD2. Germline V gene lookup returns CDR1 MGHRA and CDR2 YSYEKL. J was trimmed by 0 bases and V by 3 bases; bases with no gene match: 8. This CDR3 comprises 17 residues. The CDR3 here is CASSHFLAGKYQETQYF. For the CDR3, the DNA is TGCGCCAGCAGCCACTTCCTAGCGGGGAAGTACCAAGAGACCCAGTACTTC.

This rearrangement joins TRBV3-1 (or the pseudogene TRBV3-2) to TRBJ2-3; 8 positions agree with TRBD2. The trim removed 4 bases at V and 14 bases at J, leaving 14 bases unmatched. The CDR3 has 14 residues. CDR1 is LGHDT, CDR2 YNNKEL, per germline (reference sequence). The CDR3 here is CASSPAGGAGAAYF. CDR3 bases: TGTGCCAGCAGCCCCGCTGGGGGAGCGGGGGCTGCGTATTTT.

This CDR3 is CAWSSYSGADNEQFF. Here the CDR3 DNA reads TGTGCCTGGAGTTCATATAGCGGGGCCGACAATGAGCAGTTCTTC. This sequence joins TRBV30 and TRBJ2-1; 8 bases fit TRBD2. Unmatched junction bases numbered 8, after V lost 2 bases and J lost 5 bases. The CDR3 totals 15 residues. CDR1 and CDR2 (germline): GTSNPN, SVGIG (reference sequence).

The V call is TRBV19, the J call TRBJ1-5, with 8 positions matching TRBD1. There are 16 residues in the CDR3. Germline CDR1 and CDR2: LNHDA and SQIVND (reference sequence). V was pared by 2 bases and J by 2 bases, with 5 bases of the junction left unmatched. CDR3 in DNA: TGTGCCAGTAGTATAATGGCAGGGGGCCGCAATCAGCCCCAGCATTTT. Encoded protein: CASSIMAGGRNQPQHF.

The rearrangement links TRBV5-1 to TRBJ1-1; TRBD1 aligns across 9 bases. Germline-derived CDR1 and CDR2 are SGHRS and YFSETQ. This CDR3 is built from 14 residues. The J segment lost 4 bases and the V segment lost 1 base, leaving 2 bases of the junction unmatched. CDR3 DNA: TGCGCCAGCAGCTTGAGACAGGGGGGCACTGAAGCTTTCTTT. Its translation is CASSLRQGGTEAFF. The variable domain in full, completed from reference TRBV5-1 and TRBJ1-1, reads KAGVTQTPRYLIKTRGQQVTLSCSPISGHRSVSWYQQTPGQGLQFLFEYFSETQRNKGNFPGRFSGRQFSNSRSEMNVSTLELGDSALYLCASSLRQGGTEAFFGQGTRLTVV.

The J gene is TRBJ2-3, the V gene TRBV19; weak D call: TRBD1 (6 bases). The germline CDR1 and CDR2 sequences are LNHDA and SQIVND (reference sequence). V was clipped by 6 bases and J by 0 bases, with 10 bases between them. The CDR3 contains 14 residues. DNA of the CDR3: TGTGCCAGTAGACAGGGATCTAGCACAGATACGCAGTATTTT. Translating gives CASRQGSSTDTQYF.

The chain employs TRBV19 and TRBJ1-3; 8 bases fit TRBD1. This CDR3 contains 16 residues. V lost 4 bases, J lost 1 base, and 6 bases stayed unmatched. Germline V CDR1 and CDR2: LNHDA, SQIVND (reference sequence). The CDR3 nucleotides read TGTGCCAGTAGTACCCGAAGGGACAGGTCTGGAAACACCATATATTTT. This gives the protein CASSTRRDRSGNTIYF.

The chain joins TRBV2 to TRBJ2-2; TRBD2 matches 9 bases. The germline V gene encodes CDR1 SNHLY and CDR2 FYNNEI. V lost 5 bases, J lost 3 bases, and 7 bases stayed unmatched. CDR3 size: 16 residues. Here the CDR3 DNA reads TGTGCCAGCAGTACCACTAGCGGGCCCTACACCGGGGAGCTGTTTTTT. Translating gives CASSTTSGPYTGELFF.

The CDR3 coding sequence is TGTGCCAGCAGCGCCTTTGGGACAGACTATGGCTACACCTTC. This encodes CASSAFGTDYGYTF. This sequence joins TRBV9 and TRBJ1-2, with 7 bases matching TRBD1. Looked up from germline, CDR1 is SGDLS and CDR2 is YYNGEE. CDR3 length: 14 residues. Trimming cost V 3 bases and J 3 bases; bases outside gene matches: 5. Full variable domain (outside the CDR3, taken from reference TRBV9 and TRBJ1-2): DSGVTQTPKHLITATGQRVTLRCSPRSGDLSVYWYQQSLDQGLQFLIQYYNGEERAKGNILERFSAQQFPDLHSELNLSSLELGDSALYFCASSAFGTDYGYTFGSGTRLTVV.

The rearrangement joins TRBV11-3 to TRBJ2-1; D is unclear. CDR3 length: 13 amino acids. Trimming cost V 1 base and J 5 bases, with 6 bases left between them. CDR1 and CDR2 (germline): SGHNT, YENEEA. CDR3 bases: TGTGCCAGCAGCTTAGGGCGGAACAATGAGCAGTTCTTC. Translation: CASSLGRNNEQFF.

This clone appeared once. This chain joins TRBV5-1 and TRBJ1-2; 12 nucleotides agree with TRBD1. The V gene end was trimmed by 4 bases and the J gene end by 5 bases; junction bases not matched to a gene: 12. The CDR3 totals 17 residues. CDR1 and CDR2 from the germline V gene are SGHRS and YFSETQ. The DNA for the CDR3 is TGCGCCAGCAGCCCGGGACAGGGGGCCGCTATTTGGTATGGCTACACCTTC. This gives the protein CASSPGQGAAIWYGYTF.

This CDR3 is CASPMARARGQGLHGYTF. As DNA, the CDR3 is TGCGCCAGCCCAATGGCCCGGGCACGGGGACAGGGATTACATGGCTACACCTTC. The chain joins TRBV23-1 to TRBJ1-2; 9 bases are shared with TRBD1. TRBV23-1 is an ORF, with its function uncertain. Germline trimming cut 8 bases from V and 6 bases from J; bases unmatched to any gene: 22. The CDR3 loop spans 18 amino acids.

V is TRBV6-5 and J is TRBJ1-4; 9 bases line up with TRBD1. The CDR3 contains 15 residues. With V trimmed by 5 bases and J by 1 base, 2 bases remained unmatched. Germline CDR1 reads MNHEY; CDR2 reads SVGAGI. CDR3 nucleotides: TGTGCCAGCAGTCCGACAGGGGGAACTAATGAAAAACTGTTTTTT. Translation: CASSPTGGTNEKLFF.

This rearrangement joins TRBV2 to TRBJ2-5; the D is unclear. With 6 bases removed from V and 0 bases from J, the gap between germline ends came to 11 bases. The CDR3 consists of 14 residues. Looked up from germline, CDR1 is SNHLY and CDR2 is FYNNEI. CDR3 DNA sequence: TGTGCCAGCAGCCGATCCGACTACCAAGAGACCCAGTACTTC. As protein: CASSRSDYQETQYF.

The chain joins TRBV5-1 to TRBJ2-3; 13 positions match TRBD2. This CDR3 region has 15 residues. Germline V gives CDR1 SGHRS, CDR2 YFSETQ. Trimming removed 4 bases from V and 6 bases from J; junction bases left unmatched: 5. The CDR3 loop is CASSPGLAGRDTQYF. The DNA for the CDR3 is TGCGCCAGCAGCCCGGGACTAGCGGGGAGGGATACGCAGTATTTT.

V gene TRBV29-1 combines with J gene TRBJ1-2; possible D gene TRBD1, 6 bases. The CDR3 loop spans 13 amino acids. CDR1 and CDR2 (germline): SQVTM, ANQGSEA. V lost 4 bases to trimming and J lost 4 bases, with 13 bases between them. DNA for the CDR3: TGCAGCGTTGCTCCCACAGGGTCCTATGGCTACACCTTC. Protein: CSVAPTGSYGYTF.

The chain uses TRBV10-3 and TRBJ2-7, with a tentative D call TRBD2 (5 bases). The CDR3 covers 15 residues. CDR1 and CDR2 from the germline V gene are ENHRY and SYGVKD. The ends were cut back, 2 bases at V and 0 bases at J, with 11 bases in the middle. CDR3 DNA sequence: TGTGCCATCAGTGAGCGGCGGAGGAGCTCCTACGAGCAGTACTTC. Its protein product is CAISERRRSSYEQYF.

This clone was counted only a few times. Other DNA sequences from this sample encode an identical CDR3 as well. The V and J genes are TRBV2 and TRBJ1-4; 7 bases are a match to TRBD1. With 6 bases clipped from V and 4 bases from J, the junction kept 5 bases outside the gene matches. The CDR3 extends over 14 amino acids. Germline assignment: CDR1 SNHLY and CDR2 FYNNEI. The CDR3 DNA follows: TGTGCCAGCAGAGAGACAGGGTTTAATGAAAAACTGTTTTTT. Amino acids: CASRETGFNEKLFF.

A remark on this clone: The junction and the germline gene differ at one end; a read error may be behind it. The genes are TRBV7-7 and TRBJ2-1; TRBD1 matches 7 bases. The CDR3 contains 15 residues. Germline CDR1 SSHAT, CDR2 FNYEAQ (reference sequence). The CDR3 DNA reads as TGTGCTAGCAGCTTATACAGGGGCAATAACAATGAGCAGTTCTTC. It is translated as CASSLYRGNNNEQFF.

This clone was seen just once. The J gene is TRBJ1-5, the V gene TRBV10-3; the match to TRBD1 covers 7 bases. This CDR3 has 14 amino acids. Germline V gene data show CDR1 as ENHRY and CDR2 as SYGVKD. As DNA, the CDR3 is TGTGCGATCGGGACAGAGATTAGCAATCAGCCCCAGCATTTT. Translation gives CAIGTEISNQPQHF.

The chain has TRBV28 and TRBJ2-3; 8 bases are shared with TRBD1. CDR3 length: 14 amino acids. Germline trimming cut 4 bases from V and 2 bases from J; bases unmatched to any gene: 2. Germline CDR1 and CDR2: MDHEN and SYDVKM. CDR3: CASSYRGITDTQYF. The CDR3 DNA reads TGTGCCAGCAGTTACAGGGGGATCACAGATACGCAGTATTTT.

This clone was detected a few times. The chain is built from TRBV11-2 and TRBJ1-2; 7 nucleotides line up with TRBD1. The ends lost 3 bases at V and 4 bases at J; junction bases unmatched: 8. CDR1 is SGHAT and CDR2 is FQNNGV in the germline V gene. The CDR3 runs 15 residues. CDR3 nucleotides: TGTGCCAGCAGCTTTGGGAACAGGGGTTTCTATGGCTACACCTTC. It specifies CASSFGNRGFYGYTF. The full variable domain, with the rest looked up from reference TRBV11-2 and TRBJ1-2, is EAGVAQSPRYKIIEKRQSVAFWCNPISGHATLYWYQQILGQGPKLLIQFQNNGVVDDSQLPKDRFSAERLKGVDSTLKIQPAKLEDSAVYLCASSFGNRGFYGYTFGSGTRLTVV.

This rearrangement joins TRBV5-1 to TRBJ2-3, with a possible D match to TRBD2 (5 bases). The germline V gene has CDR1 SGHRS and CDR2 YFSETQ. With 7 bases removed from V and 0 bases from J, the gap between germline ends came to 15 bases. This CDR3 region has 15 residues. In nucleotides, the CDR3 is TGCGCCAGCGCTACAGCGGAATCTAGCACAGATACGCAGTATTTT. It is translated as CASATAESSTDTQYF.

This chain joins TRBV18 and TRBJ1-1; D may be TRBD1 (6 bases). Germline V gives CDR1 KGHSH, CDR2 LQKENI. V lost 2 bases and J lost 3, with 13 bases in between. CDR3 length: 15 amino acids. CDR3 amino acids: CASSPIVAGDTEAFF. CDR3 coding DNA: TGTGCCAGCTCACCAATAGTTGCAGGGGACACTGAAGCTTTCTTT. Full variable domain (rest looked up from reference TRBV18 and TRBJ1-1): NAGVMQNPRHLVRRRGQEARLRCSPMKGHSHVYWYRQLPEEGLKFMVYLQKENIIDESGMPKERFSAEFPKEGPSILRIQQVVRGDSAAYFCASSPIVAGDTEAFFGQGTRLTVV.

The CDR3 DNA reads as TGTGCCAGCAGCTACCGGGTGACTAATGAAAAACTGTTTTTT. It is translated as CASSYRVTNEKLFF. The rearrangement uses TRBV7-9 and TRBJ1-4, with D unclear. Germline V gene lookup returns CDR1 SEHNR and CDR2 FQNEAQ (reference sequence). Trimming pared 4 bases from V and 2 bases from J, leaving 8 bases between. The CDR3 spans 14 residues.

This clone came up once. V and J are TRBV19 and TRBJ1-1; D remains ambiguous. This CDR3 contains 15 residues. Germline V gives CDR1 LNHDA, CDR2 SQIVND (reference sequence). V lost 3 bases to trimming and J lost 0 bases, with 11 bases between them. CDR3 in amino acids: CASSIMGRMNTEAFF. CDR3 nucleotides: TGTGCCAGTAGTATTATGGGGAGAATGAACACTGAAGCTTTCTTT.

CDR3 in amino acids: CASSLDRGVQPQHF. CDR3 DNA sequence: TGTGCCAGCAGCTTAGACAGGGGAGTACAGCCCCAGCATTTT. This chain uses TRBV7-2 with TRBJ1-5, with TRBD1 matching 7 bases. The CDR3 is made up of 14 amino acids. CDR1 and CDR2 from the germline V gene are SGHTA and FQGNSA. V gave up 1 base and J gave up 7 bases; unmatched junction bases: 4.